Shown below are 18 T cell receptor beta chains from a single sample sequenced in a study of early T cells in non-severe SARS-CoV-2 infection. TCRdb independently ran MiXCR on the 5' RACE reads; one entry per CDR3 protein. The sample has tens of thousands of distinct CDR3 sequences, less than 15% seen once. Sequencing was done on a sample of whole blood. These TCRs come from an adult who was a healthcare worker with PCR-confirmed SARS-CoV-2 infection or an uninfected control (not recorded which).

The sample holds many counts of this clonotype. V is TRBV4-2 and J is TRBJ2-1, with D possibly being TRBD1 or TRBD2 (5 bases each). This CDR3 has 15 amino acids. Germline V gene data show CDR1 as LGHNA and CDR2 as YNFKEQ. Trimming shortened V by 0 bases and J by 8 bases, and 14 bases separated the two germline ends. In nucleotides, the CDR3 is TGTGCCAGCAGCCAAGAGGGGACCAGTTTCGATGAGCAGTTCTTC. Its translation is CASSQEGTSFDEQFF.

The rearrangement joins TRBV18 to TRBJ1-1; maybe TRBD1 (5 bases). This CDR3 is 13 amino acids long. Between the trimmed V and J ends, which lost 1 base and 6 bases, there was a span of 9 bases. From germline, CDR1 is KGHSH and CDR2 LQKENI. CDR3 sequence: CASSPQGNAEAFF. As DNA, the CDR3 is TGTGCCAGCTCACCACAGGGGAATGCTGAAGCTTTCTTT. The full variable domain, in which reference TRBV18 and TRBJ1-1 provide the parts outside the CDR3, is NAGVMQNPRHLVRRRGQEARLRCSPMKGHSHVYWYRQLPEEGLKFMVYLQKENIIDESGMPKERFSAEFPKEGPSILRIQQVVRGDSAAYFCASSPQGNAEAFFGQGTRLTVV.

The gene calls are TRBV6-5 and TRBJ1-6; 9 bases line up with TRBD1. The V gene end was trimmed by 6 bases and the J gene end by 6 bases; junction bases not matched to a gene: 9. The CDR3 contains 16 residues. Germline V CDR1 and CDR2: MNHEY, SVGAGI. The CDR3 DNA is TGTGCCAGCAGCCCCCGCGGACAGGGGCGTAATTCACCCCTCCACTTT. Encoded protein: CASSPRGQGRNSPLHF.

The chain has TRBV6-1 and TRBJ2-7, with 15 bases matching TRBD2. The CDR3 extends over 18 amino acids. V shed 6 bases and J 3 bases; nucleotides not matched to a gene: 12. The germline gives CDR1 MNHNS, CDR2 SASEGT. DNA of the CDR3: TGTGCCAGCAGACAAGATCCAAGGACTAGCGGGAGGGGCTACGAGCAGTACTTC. It yields the protein CASRQDPRTSGRGYEQYF.

This chain connects TRBV29-1 to TRBJ2-2; D gene uncertain. The CDR3 totals 12 residues. Germline CDR1 reads SQVTM; CDR2 reads ANQGSEA. V lost 4 bases and J lost 6, with 9 bases in between. CDR3 protein: CSVVKYPGELFF. The CDR3 DNA sequence: TGCAGCGTTGTGAAGTACCCCGGGGAGCTGTTTTTT.

This chain connects TRBV6-4 to TRBJ2-1; 15 bases map to TRBD2. The CDR3 is 19 residues long. J gave up 6 bases and V 5 bases, and 14 bases lay outside the gene matches. Germline V lookup: CDR1 MRHNA, CDR2 SNTAGT. The CDR3: CASSPDGGLAGGKGNEQFF. The CDR3 DNA follows: TGTGCCAGCAGTCCCGACGGCGGACTAGCGGGAGGGAAGGGCAATGAGCAGTTCTTC.

This clonotype was seen many times. The rearrangement joins TRBV7-9 to TRBJ1-1; no clear D gene. V dropped 4 bases and J dropped 1 base, with 7 bases sitting between them. The CDR3 totals 13 residues. The V gene's germline CDR1 is SEHNR and CDR2 FQNEAQ (reference sequence). CDR3 region: CASSWEPNTEAFF. Written as DNA, the CDR3 is TGTGCCAGCAGCTGGGAACCGAACACTGAAGCTTTCTTT.

This chain connects TRBV20-1 to TRBJ2-7, with TRBD1 identical over 8 bases. The germline gives CDR1 DFQATT, CDR2 SNEGSKA (reference sequence). V lost 7 bases and J lost 6; bases outside the gene matches: 8. This CDR3 comprises 12 residues. The CDR3 DNA reads as TGCAGTGTTCCCAGGGGGCCGGGCGAGCAGTACTTC. Amino acids: CSVPRGPGEQYF.

This clonotype occurred many times. The gene calls are TRBV6-1 and TRBJ2-3; D could derive from TRBD1 or TRBD2 (6 bases each). Germline V gives CDR1 MNHNS, CDR2 SASEGT. The CDR3 totals 15 residues. Trimming stripped 0 bases from V and 4 bases from J, with 11 bases between. The CDR3 spells CASSEAGGGADTQYF. For the CDR3, the DNA is TGTGCCAGCAGTGAAGCGGGGGGCGGGGCAGATACGCAGTATTTT.

The rearrangement uses TRBV10-3 and TRBJ1-5; weak D call: TRBD1 (6 bases). The V end lost 0 bases, the J end lost 7 bases, and 13 bases lay between the germline ends. This CDR3 region has 15 residues. The germline CDR1 and CDR2 sequences are ENHRY and SYGVKD. CDR3 protein: CAISESQGYAQPQHF. Written as DNA, the CDR3 is TGTGCCATCAGTGAGTCACAGGGTTATGCGCAGCCCCAGCATTTT.

This clonotype came up many times. This sequence joins TRBV7-2 and TRBJ2-7; 8 positions match TRBD2. J was trimmed by 0 bases and V by 5 bases; bases with no gene match: 12. The germline CDR1 and CDR2 sequences are SGHTA and FQGNSA. The CDR3 is 17 residues long. The DNA for the CDR3 is TGTGCCAGCAGCCCCGGGGGAGCGGGAGAGAGCTCCTACGAGCAGTACTTC. Encoded protein: CASSPGGAGESSYEQYF. Together with reference TRBV7-2 and TRBJ2-7, the CDR3 gives the full variable domain: GAGVSQSPSNKVTEKGKDVELRCDPISGHTALYWYRQSLGQGLEFLIYFQGNSAPDKSGLPSDRFSAERTGGSVSTLTIQRTQQEDSAVYLCASSPGGAGESSYEQYFGPGTRLTVT.

In its sample, this clonotype was seen many times. The chain employs TRBV7-2 and TRBJ1-2; 11 nucleotides match TRBD1. The trim removed 7 bases at V and 6 bases at J, leaving 7 bases unmatched. Germline assignment: CDR1 SGHTA and CDR2 FQGNSA. The CDR3 totals 14 residues. The CDR3 nucleotides read TGTGCCAGCACCCAGGACAGGGGGCGAAATGGCTACACCTTC. Protein: CASTQDRGRNGYTF.

This clonotype has a handful of counts. The chain employs TRBV7-9 and TRBJ2-2; D not certain. CDR3 length equals 14 residues. Germline values: CDR1 SEHNR, CDR2 FQNEAQ (reference sequence). V gave up 3 bases and J gave up 5 bases, with 10 bases separating them. The chain's CDR3 is CASSFGPSTGELFF. DNA for the CDR3: TGTGCCAGCAGCTTCGGACCGTCAACCGGGGAGCTGTTTTTT.

The chain recombines TRBV29-1 with TRBJ2-1; 10 bases agree with TRBD2. The germline gives CDR1 SQVTM, CDR2 ANQGSEA. The junction had 4 bases not matched to a gene; V was cut back by 4 bases and J by 4 bases. The CDR3 totals 14 residues. The CDR3 DNA follows: TGCAGCGTTGCCACTAGCGGGACTTACAATGAGCAGTTCTTC. This translates into CSVATSGTYNEQFF.

This clonotype was seen many times. This sequence joins TRBV6-1 and TRBJ1-1; D perhaps matches TRBD1 (5 bases). Germline lookup yields CDR1 MNHNS and CDR2 SASEGT. The CDR3 spans 13 residues. V lost 5 bases and J 1 base, leaving 8 bases between the germline ends. The CDR3 DNA reads as TGTGCCAGCAGTCCGGACACGAACACTGAAGCTTTCTTT. It codes for CASSPDTNTEAFF.

This clonotype came up many times. This rearrangement joins TRBV29-1 to TRBJ1-1; D remains ambiguous. Trimming left V 5 bases short and J 5 bases short, with 9 bases between. The CDR3 has 11 residues. The germline V gene has CDR1 SQVTM and CDR2 ANQGSEA. The CDR3 DNA follows: TGCAGCGTTTTTGGGAAGACTGAAGCTTTCTTT. Its protein product is CSVFGKTEAFF.

The genes are TRBV18 and TRBJ2-7; D possibly corresponds to TRBD1 (6 bases). The CDR3 length is 12 residues. V lost 1 base to trimming and J lost 9 bases, with 10 bases between them. The V gene's germline CDR1 is KGHSH and CDR2 LQKENI. CDR3: CASSPQDRRQYF. In nucleotides, the CDR3 is TGTGCCAGCTCACCACAGGACAGAAGGCAGTACTTC.

The CDR3 DNA reads TGTGCCAGCAGCGTAAGGGGTATGAACACCGGGGAGCTGTTTTTT. Translating it yields CASSVRGMNTGELFF. The chain links TRBV7-3 to TRBJ2-2, with D perhaps TRBD1 (5 bases). The CDR3 length is 15 residues. V was trimmed by 5 bases and J by 1 base, leaving 11 bases between them. Germline loops: CDR1 SGHTA, CDR2 FQGTGA.